One sample yielded the 18 T cell receptor beta chains listed below, sequenced in a study of response to subunit inactivated influenza vaccine. TCRdb called the RT-PCR reads again in MiXCR, with one record for every CDR3 protein. Found here are approximately 500,000 distinct CDR3 sequences, approximately 15% of them singletons; the top ten hold 11%. The sequencing here drew on PBMCs from blood, taken about 11 days after vaccination. The source of these receptors is a man aged 45-65 years who received an inactivated influenza vaccine.

This clonotype was seen a few times. V is TRBV5-6 and J is TRBJ1-1; tentatively, D is TRBD1 (5 bases). The CDR3 runs to 14 residues. V dropped 6 bases and J dropped 0 bases, with 12 bases sitting between them. Germline V CDR1 and CDR2: SGHDT, YYEEEE. CDR3 region: CASTLQALNTEAFF. DNA of the CDR3: TGTGCCAGCACCCTACAGGCGTTGAACACTGAAGCTTTCTTT.

This clonotype was found a few times. The rearrangement uses TRBV4-1 and TRBJ2-1; 7 bases map to TRBD2. Trimming took 0 bases from V and 1 from J; bases not matched to a gene: 12. The CDR3 runs to 19 residues. Germline CDR1 is MGHRA and CDR2 is YSYEKL. CDR3 DNA sequence: TGCGCCAGCAGCCAAGAAGGAGCGGGAAGCTTCATATCCTACAATGAGCAGTTCTTC. It yields the protein CASSQEGAGSFISYNEQFF.

This rearrangement joins TRBV20-1 to TRBJ2-1; D unresolved. V lost 1 base to trimming and J lost 3 bases, with 4 bases between them. In germline, CDR1 is DFQATT, CDR2 SNEGSKA (reference sequence). This CDR3 is built from 12 residues. CDR3 nucleotides: TGCAGTGCTAGAGGCAACTACAATGAGCAGTTCTTC. Translating it yields CSARGNYNEQFF.

There are a few counts of this clonotype. This rearrangement joins TRBV6-2 or TRBV6-3 to TRBJ2-7; TRBD1 or TRBD2 may be the D gene (5 bases each). Trimming removed 5 bases at V and 5 bases at J, with 16 bases between. The CDR3 sequence is 14 residues long. Germline assignment: CDR1 MNHEY and CDR2 SVGEGT. The CDR3 spells CASSPHWGSNEQYF. CDR3 sequence (DNA): TGTGCCAGCAGTCCGCACTGGGGGAGCAACGAGCAGTACTTC.

This clonotype has a count of ten or more. The V and J genes are TRBV7-2 and TRBJ2-3, with D possibly TRBD1 on 5 matching bases. The CDR3 has 15 amino acids. The germline V and J ends were trimmed by 5 bases and 2 bases, with 14 bases remaining between them. Germline CDR1 and CDR2: SGHTA and FQGNSA. The CDR3 region is CASSRNTGYTDTQYF. For the CDR3, the DNA is TGTGCCAGCAGCCGAAACACAGGTTACACAGATACGCAGTATTTT.

V is TRBV7-8 and J is TRBJ2-7; perhaps TRBD1 as D (5 bases). This CDR3 has 13 residues. V shed 0 bases and J shed 4 bases, with 7 bases lying between them. Germline CDR1 reads SGHVS; CDR2 reads FQNEAQ. CDR3 protein: CASSLATAYEQYF. As DNA, the CDR3 is TGTGCCAGCAGCTTAGCGACAGCTTACGAGCAGTACTTC.

This chain links TRBV28 with TRBJ1-6; D is uncertain. CDR3 length equals 14 residues. V shed 1 base and J shed 6 bases, with 7 bases lying between them. Per germline, CDR1 MDHEN and CDR2 SYDVKM. The DNA of the CDR3 is TGTGCCAGCAGTTTATTGGCCACTAATTCACCCCTCCACTTT. This codes for CASSLLATNSPLHF.

This clonotype was counted between two and nine times. J is TRBJ2-1 and V is TRBV25-1, with D possibly being TRBD1 (5 bases). Trimming cost V 6 bases and J 8 bases, with 14 bases left between them. CDR1 is MGHDK, CDR2 SYGVNS, per germline. The CDR3 is 13 amino acids. The CDR3 DNA follows: TGTGCCAGCAGAATGCAGGGTTCCCATGAGCAGTTCTTC. The encoded protein is CASRMQGSHEQFF.

The chain couples TRBV29-1 to TRBJ2-1, with 7 bases matching TRBD2. CDR1 is SQVTM and CDR2 is ANQGSEA in the germline V gene. The CDR3 contains 12 residues. The junction had 4 bases not matched to a gene; V was cut back by 7 bases and J by 4 bases. CDR3 amino acids: CSGGGRYNEQFF. In DNA form, the CDR3 reads TGCAGCGGGGGGGGGAGGTACAATGAGCAGTTCTTC.

V usage is TRBV7-9 and J usage is TRBJ1-3, with 7 bases fitting TRBD1. This CDR3 has 17 residues. With V trimmed by 4 bases and J by 5 bases, 14 bases remained unmatched. Per germline, CDR1 SEHNR and CDR2 FQNEAQ (reference sequence). CDR3 protein: CASSSLPLRGYRNTIYF. The CDR3 nucleotides read TGTGCCAGCAGCTCCCTGCCCCTCAGGGGGTATAGAAACACCATATATTTT.

This clonotype occurred a few times. The CDR3 region is CASSQDVDISSYNEQFF. CDR3 DNA: TGCGCCAGCAGCCAAGATGTTGACATAAGCTCCTACAATGAGCAGTTCTTC. V and J are TRBV4-3 and TRBJ2-1; D ambiguous. V gave up 0 bases and J gave up 0 bases, with 12 bases separating them. Looked up from germline, CDR1 is LGHNA and CDR2 is YSLEER. This CDR3 is 17 amino acids long.

The V gene is TRBV9, the J gene TRBJ2-3; D is unresolved. Germline V gene sequence: CDR1 SGDLS, CDR2 YYNGEE. The CDR3 sequence is 13 residues long. Trimming removed 2 bases from V and 2 bases from J, with 6 bases in between. As DNA, the CDR3 is TGTGCCAGCAGCGTTAACCCCACAGATACGCAGTATTTT. It is translated as CASSVNPTDTQYF.

The sample holds a few counts of this clonotype. J is TRBJ2-3 and V is TRBV7-9, with a tentative D call TRBD2 (5 bases). Germline V CDR1 and CDR2: SEHNR, FQNEAQ (reference sequence). V shed 0 bases and J shed 1 base, with 11 bases lying between them. There are 16 residues in the CDR3. The DNA of the CDR3 is TGTGCCAGCAGCTTAGCGGCTAGCAGCCGCACAGATACGCAGTATTTT. Its translation: CASSLAASSRTDTQYF.

The genes are TRBV28 and TRBJ2-5, with TRBD1 identical over 7 bases. J lost 5 bases, V lost 5 bases, and 11 bases had no gene match. CDR1 is MDHEN and CDR2 is SYDVKM in the germline V gene. The CDR3 runs 15 residues. The chain's CDR3 is CASSTQQGSWETQYF. In nucleotides, the CDR3 is TGTGCCAGCAGTACCCAACAGGGGAGTTGGGAGACCCAGTACTTC.

This chain links TRBV29-1 with TRBJ2-7, with 10 bases identical to TRBD2. Trimming removed 0 bases from V and 5 bases from J; junction bases left unmatched: 7. Germline CDR1 SQVTM, CDR2 ANQGSEA. The CDR3 covers 15 residues. CDR3 sequence reads: CSVEDPSGSNNEQYF. The DNA for the CDR3 is TGCAGCGTTGAAGACCCTAGCGGGAGTAACAACGAGCAGTACTTC.

V usage is TRBV18 and J usage is TRBJ2-7, with D perhaps matching TRBD2 (5 bases). Germline V CDR1 and CDR2: KGHSH, LQKENI. CDR3 size: 14 residues. The V and J ends lost 5 bases and 2 bases respectively, with 13 bases between them. CDR3 DNA: TGTGCCAGCTCATTGTACAGCGGAACCTACGAGCAGTACTTC. Translation gives CASSLYSGTYEQYF.

There are a few counts of this clonotype. The chain carries TRBV29-1 and TRBJ2-2; D remains ambiguous. Germline values: CDR1 SQVTM, CDR2 ANQGSEA. V shed 4 bases and J shed 4 bases, with 10 bases lying between them. The CDR3 covers 13 residues. Here the CDR3 DNA reads TGCAGCGTTGGCCAGCTGACCACCGGGGAGCTGTTTTTT. This encodes CSVGQLTTGELFF.

The chain combines TRBV4-3 with TRBJ2-1, with 7 bases that match TRBD1. V shed 3 bases and J 8 bases; nucleotides not matched to a gene: 7. CDR1 is LGHNA, CDR2 YSLEER, per germline. There are 14 residues in the CDR3. This CDR3 is CASSQRQGIDEQFF. The CDR3 DNA reads TGCGCCAGCAGCCAGAGACAGGGAATCGATGAGCAGTTCTTC.